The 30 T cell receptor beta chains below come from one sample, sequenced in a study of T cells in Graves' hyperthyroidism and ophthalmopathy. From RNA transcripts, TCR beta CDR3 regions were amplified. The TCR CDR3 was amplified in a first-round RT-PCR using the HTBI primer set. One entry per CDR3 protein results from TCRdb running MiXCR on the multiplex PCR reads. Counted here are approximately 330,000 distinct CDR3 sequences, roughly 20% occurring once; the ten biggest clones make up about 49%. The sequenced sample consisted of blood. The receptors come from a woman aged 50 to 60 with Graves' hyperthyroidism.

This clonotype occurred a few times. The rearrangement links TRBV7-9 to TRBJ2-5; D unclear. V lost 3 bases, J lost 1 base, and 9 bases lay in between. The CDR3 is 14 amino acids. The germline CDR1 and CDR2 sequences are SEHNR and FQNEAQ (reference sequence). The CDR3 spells CASSFPLGQETQYF. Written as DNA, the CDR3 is TGTGCCAGCAGCTTTCCCCTGGGCCAAGAGACCCAGTACTTC.

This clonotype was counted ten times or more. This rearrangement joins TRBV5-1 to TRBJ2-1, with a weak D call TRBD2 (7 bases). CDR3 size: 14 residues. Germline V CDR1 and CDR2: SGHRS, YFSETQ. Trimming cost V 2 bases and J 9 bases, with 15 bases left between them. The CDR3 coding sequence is TGCGCCAGCAGCTTACTAGCGAGCAGGGGTGAGCAGTTCTTC. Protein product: CASSLLASRGEQFF.

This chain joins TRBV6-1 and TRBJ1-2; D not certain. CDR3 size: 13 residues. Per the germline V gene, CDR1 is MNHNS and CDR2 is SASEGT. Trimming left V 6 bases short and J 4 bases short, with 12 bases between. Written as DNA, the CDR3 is TGTGCCAGCAGCTCAGCGTTGGGCTATGGCTACACCTTC. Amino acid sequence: CASSSALGYGYTF.

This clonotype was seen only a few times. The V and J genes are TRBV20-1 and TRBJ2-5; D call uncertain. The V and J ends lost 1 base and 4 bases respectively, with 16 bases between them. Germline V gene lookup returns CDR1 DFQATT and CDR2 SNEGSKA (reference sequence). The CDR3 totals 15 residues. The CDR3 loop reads CSARAVTSALETQYF. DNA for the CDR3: TGCAGTGCTAGAGCTGTCACTTCCGCCCTAGAGACCCAGTACTTC.

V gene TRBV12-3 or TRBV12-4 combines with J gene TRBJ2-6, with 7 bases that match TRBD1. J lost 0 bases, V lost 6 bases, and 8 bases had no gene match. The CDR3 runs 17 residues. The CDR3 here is CASRGDSGLSGANVLTF. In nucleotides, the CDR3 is TGTGCCAGCAGGGGGGACAGTGGACTCTCTGGGGCCAACGTCCTGACTTTC.

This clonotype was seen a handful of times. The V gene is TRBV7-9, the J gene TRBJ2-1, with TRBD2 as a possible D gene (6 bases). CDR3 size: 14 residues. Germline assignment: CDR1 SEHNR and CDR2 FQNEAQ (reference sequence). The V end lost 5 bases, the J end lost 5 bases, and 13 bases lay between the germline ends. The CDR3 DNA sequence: TGTGCCAGCAGCCGGGGCGGGGCTAACAATGAGCAGTTCTTC. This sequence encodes CASSRGGANNEQFF.

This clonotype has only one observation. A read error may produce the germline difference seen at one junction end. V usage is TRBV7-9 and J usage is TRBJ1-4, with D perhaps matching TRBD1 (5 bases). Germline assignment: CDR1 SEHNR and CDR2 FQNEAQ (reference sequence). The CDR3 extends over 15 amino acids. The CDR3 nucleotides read TGTGCCAGCAGCTTTCCGGGGGGATCTAATGACAAACTGTTTTTT. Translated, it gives CASSFPGGSNDKLFF.

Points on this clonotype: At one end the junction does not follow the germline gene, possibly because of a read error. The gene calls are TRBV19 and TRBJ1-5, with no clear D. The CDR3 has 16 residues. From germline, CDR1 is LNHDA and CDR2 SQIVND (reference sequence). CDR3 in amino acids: CASSIDGRYSSQPQHF. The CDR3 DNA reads TGTGCCAGTAGTATAGATGGCCGGTATAGCAGTCAGCCCCAGCATTTT. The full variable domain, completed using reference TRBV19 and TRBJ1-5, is DGGITQSPKYLFRKEGQNVTLSCEQNLNHDAMYWYRQDPGQGLRLIYYSQIVNDFQKGDIAEGYSVSREKKESFPLTVTSAQKNPTAFYLCASSIDGRYSSQPQHFGDGTRLSIL.

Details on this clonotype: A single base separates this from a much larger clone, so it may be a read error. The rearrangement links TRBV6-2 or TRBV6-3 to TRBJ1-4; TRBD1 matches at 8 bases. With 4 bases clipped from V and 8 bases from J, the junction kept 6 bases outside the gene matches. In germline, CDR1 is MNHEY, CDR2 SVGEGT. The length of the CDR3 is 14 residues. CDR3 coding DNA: TGTGCCAGCAGTTGCAGGGGGCAAGGGGAAAAACTGTTTTTT. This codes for CASSCRGQGEKLFF.

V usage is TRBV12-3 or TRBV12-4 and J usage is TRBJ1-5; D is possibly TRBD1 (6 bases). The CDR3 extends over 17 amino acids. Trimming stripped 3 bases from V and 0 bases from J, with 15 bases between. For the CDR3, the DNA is TGTGCCAGCAGTTTTTGGACTGACAGGATTAGCAATCAGCCCCAGCATTTT. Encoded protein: CASSFWTDRISNQPQHF.

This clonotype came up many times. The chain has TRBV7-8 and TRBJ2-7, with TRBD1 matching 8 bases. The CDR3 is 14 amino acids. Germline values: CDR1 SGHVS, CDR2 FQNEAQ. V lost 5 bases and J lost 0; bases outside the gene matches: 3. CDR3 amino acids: CASSKTGASYEQYF. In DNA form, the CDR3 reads TGTGCCAGCAGCAAGACAGGGGCCTCCTACGAGCAGTACTTC.

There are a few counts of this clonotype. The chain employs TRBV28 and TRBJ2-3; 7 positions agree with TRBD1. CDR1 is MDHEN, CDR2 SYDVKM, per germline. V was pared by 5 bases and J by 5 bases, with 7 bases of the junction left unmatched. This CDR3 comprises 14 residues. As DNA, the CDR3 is TGTGCCAGCAGTCCCCAGACAGGGATAGATACGCAGTATTTT. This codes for CASSPQTGIDTQYF.

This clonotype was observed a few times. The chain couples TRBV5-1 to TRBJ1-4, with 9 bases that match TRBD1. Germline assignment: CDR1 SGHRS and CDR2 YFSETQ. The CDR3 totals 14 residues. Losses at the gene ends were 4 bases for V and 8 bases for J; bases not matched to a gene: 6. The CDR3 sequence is CASSPTGGGEKLFF. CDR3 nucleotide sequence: TGCGCCAGCAGCCCGACAGGGGGTGGAGAAAAACTGTTTTTT.

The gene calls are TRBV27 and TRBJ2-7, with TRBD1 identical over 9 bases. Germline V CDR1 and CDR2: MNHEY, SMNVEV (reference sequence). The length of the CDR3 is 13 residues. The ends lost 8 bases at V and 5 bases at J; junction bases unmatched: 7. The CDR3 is CASSGTGHDEQYF. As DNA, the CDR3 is TGTGCCAGCTCAGGGACAGGGCACGACGAGCAGTACTTC.

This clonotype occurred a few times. For the CDR3, the DNA is TGTGCCAGCACCCACTCTAGCGGGGGAACCTACAATGAGCAGTTCTTC. Its translation is CASTHSSGGTYNEQFF. The rearrangement joins TRBV7-2 to TRBJ2-1; 10 nucleotides align to TRBD2. CDR1 is SGHTA and CDR2 is FQGNSA in the germline V gene. Trimming at V came to 7 bases and at J to 2 bases, leaving 8 bases not matched to a gene. There are 16 residues in the CDR3.

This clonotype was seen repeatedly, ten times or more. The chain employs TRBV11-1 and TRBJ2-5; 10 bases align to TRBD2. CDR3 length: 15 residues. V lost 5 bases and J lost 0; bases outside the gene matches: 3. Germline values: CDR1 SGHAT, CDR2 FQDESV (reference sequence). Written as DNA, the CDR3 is TGTGCCAGCAGCCGGACTAGCGGCAACCAAGAGACCCAGTACTTC. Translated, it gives CASSRTSGNQETQYF.

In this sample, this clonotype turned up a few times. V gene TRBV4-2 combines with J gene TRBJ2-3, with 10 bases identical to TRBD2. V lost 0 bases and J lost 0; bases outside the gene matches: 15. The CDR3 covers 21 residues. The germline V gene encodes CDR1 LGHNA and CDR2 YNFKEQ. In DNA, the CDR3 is TGTGCCAGCAGCCAAGAAAGGGGACTAGCGTATGTTTCCTCTAGCACAGATACGCAGTATTTT. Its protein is CASSQERGLAYVSSSTDTQYF.

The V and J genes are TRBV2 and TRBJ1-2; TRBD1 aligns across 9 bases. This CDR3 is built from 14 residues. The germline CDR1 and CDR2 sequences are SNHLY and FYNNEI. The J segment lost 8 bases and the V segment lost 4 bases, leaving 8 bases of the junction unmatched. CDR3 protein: CASSVTGGREGYTF. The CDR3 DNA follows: TGTGCCAGCAGTGTTACAGGGGGCCGGGAAGGCTACACCTTC.

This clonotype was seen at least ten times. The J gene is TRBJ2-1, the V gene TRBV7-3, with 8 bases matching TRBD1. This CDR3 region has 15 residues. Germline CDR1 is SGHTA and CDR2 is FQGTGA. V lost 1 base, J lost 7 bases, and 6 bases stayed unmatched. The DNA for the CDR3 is TGTGCCAGCAGCTTAAACGGACAGGGTTGGAATGAGCAGTTCTTC. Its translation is CASSLNGQGWNEQFF. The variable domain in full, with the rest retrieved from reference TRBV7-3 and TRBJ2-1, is GAGVSQTPSNKVTEKGKYVELRCDPISGHTALYWYRQSLGQGPEFLIYFQGTGAADDSGLPNDRFFAVRPEGSVSTLKIQRTERGDSAVYLCASSLNGQGWNEQFFGPGTRLTVL.

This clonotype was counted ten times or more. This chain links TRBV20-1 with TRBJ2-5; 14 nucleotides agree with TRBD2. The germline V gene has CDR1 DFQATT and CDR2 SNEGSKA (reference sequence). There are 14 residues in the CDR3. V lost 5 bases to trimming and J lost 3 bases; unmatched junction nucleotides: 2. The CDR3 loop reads CSAPTSGREETQYF. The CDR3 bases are TGCAGTGCTCCGACTAGCGGGAGGGAAGAGACCCAGTACTTC.

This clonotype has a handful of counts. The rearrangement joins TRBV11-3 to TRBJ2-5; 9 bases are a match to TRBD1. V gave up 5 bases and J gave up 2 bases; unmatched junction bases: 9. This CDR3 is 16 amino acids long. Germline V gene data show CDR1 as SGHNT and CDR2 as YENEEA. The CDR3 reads CASSPRTGANQETQYF. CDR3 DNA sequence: TGTGCCAGCAGCCCCAGGACAGGGGCCAATCAAGAGACCCAGTACTTC. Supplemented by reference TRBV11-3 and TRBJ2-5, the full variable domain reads EAGVVQSPRYKIIEKKQPVAFWCNPISGHNTLYWYLQNLGQGPELLIRYENEEAVDDSQLPKDRFSAERLKGVDSTLKIQPAELGDSAVYLCASSPRTGANQETQYFGPGTRLLVL.

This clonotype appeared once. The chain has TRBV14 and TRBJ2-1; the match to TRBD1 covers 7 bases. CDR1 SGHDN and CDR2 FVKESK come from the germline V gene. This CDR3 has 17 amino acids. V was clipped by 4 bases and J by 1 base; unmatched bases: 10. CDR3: CASSPWDSPKSYNEQFF. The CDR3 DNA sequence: TGTGCCAGCAGCCCCTGGGACAGCCCGAAATCCTACAATGAGCAGTTCTTC.

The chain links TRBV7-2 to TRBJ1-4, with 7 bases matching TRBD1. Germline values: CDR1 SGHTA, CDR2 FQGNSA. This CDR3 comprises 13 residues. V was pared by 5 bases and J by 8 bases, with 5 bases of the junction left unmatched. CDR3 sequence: CASSLGQREKLFF. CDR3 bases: TGTGCCAGCAGCCTGGGACAGCGAGAAAAACTGTTTTTT. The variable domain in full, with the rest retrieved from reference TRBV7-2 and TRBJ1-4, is GAGVSQSPSNKVTEKGKDVELRCDPISGHTALYWYRQSLGQGLEFLIYFQGNSAPDKSGLPSDRFSAERTGGSVSTLTIQRTQQEDSAVYLCASSLGQREKLFFGSGTQLSVL.

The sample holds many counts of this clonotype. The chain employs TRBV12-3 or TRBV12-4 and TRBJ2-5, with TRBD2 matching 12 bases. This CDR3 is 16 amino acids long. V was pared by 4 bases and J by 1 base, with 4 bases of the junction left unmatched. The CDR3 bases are TGTGCCAGCAGTTCATGGACTAGCGGGACCCAAGAGACCCAGTACTTC. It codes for CASSSWTSGTQETQYF.

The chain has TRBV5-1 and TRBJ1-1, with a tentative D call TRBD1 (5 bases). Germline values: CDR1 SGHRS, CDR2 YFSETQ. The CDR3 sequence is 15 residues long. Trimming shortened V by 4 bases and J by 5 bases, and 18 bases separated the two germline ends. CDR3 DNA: TGCGCCAGCAGCGGGGGAGTCGAAGACTGGACTGAAGCTTTCTTT. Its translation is CASSGGVEDWTEAFF.

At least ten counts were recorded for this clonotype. In nucleotides, the CDR3 is TGTGCCAGCAGCTTTAACCCTGTTAATGAGCAGTTCTTC. This gives the protein CASSFNPVNEQFF. The V gene is TRBV11-3, the J gene TRBJ2-1; no clear D gene. Germline V gene lookup returns CDR1 SGHNT and CDR2 YENEEA. The CDR3 extends over 13 amino acids. The V gene lost 3 bases and the J gene lost 7 bases, with 10 bases spanning the gap.

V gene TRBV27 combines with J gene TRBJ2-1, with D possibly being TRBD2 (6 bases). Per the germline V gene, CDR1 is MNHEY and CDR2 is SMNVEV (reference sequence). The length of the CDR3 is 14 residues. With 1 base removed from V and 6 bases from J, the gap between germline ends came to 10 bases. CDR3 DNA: TGTGCCAGCAGTTTATTATACGGGGGCAATGAGCAGTTCTTC. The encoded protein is CASSLLYGGNEQFF.

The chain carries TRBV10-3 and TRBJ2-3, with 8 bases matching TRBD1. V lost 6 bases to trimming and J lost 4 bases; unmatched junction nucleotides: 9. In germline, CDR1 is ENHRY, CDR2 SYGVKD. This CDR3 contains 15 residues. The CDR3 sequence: CAISQAGGGADTQYF. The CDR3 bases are TGTGCCATCAGCCAGGCAGGGGGCGGCGCAGATACGCAGTATTTT.

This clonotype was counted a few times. The CDR3 DNA reads as TGTGCCAGCAGCCTCCAGACCTTCTCGCCCCAGCATTTT. It is translated as CASSLQTFSPQHF. The chain recombines TRBV3-1 with TRBJ1-5; D unclear. V shed 4 bases and J shed 9 bases, with 13 bases lying between them. CDR3 length: 13 residues. The germline CDR1 and CDR2 sequences are LGHDT and YNNKEL (reference sequence).

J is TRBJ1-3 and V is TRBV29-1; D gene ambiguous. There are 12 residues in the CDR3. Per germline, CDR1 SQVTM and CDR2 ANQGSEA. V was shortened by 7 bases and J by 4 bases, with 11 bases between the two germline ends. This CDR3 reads CSARVWGNTIYF. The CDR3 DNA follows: TGCAGCGCCAGAGTGTGGGGAAACACCATATATTTT.